A selection of T cell receptor beta chains follows, all from one sample in a study of regulatory T cells. The repertoire was sequenced with immunoSEQ multiplex PCR; TCRdb's copy has only in-frame clones and lacks some. In the table there are approximately 31,000 clones, about 93% of which are singletons. What was sequenced was conventional CD4+ T cells sorted from blood. These receptors were taken from a child under 10 years old with CD3G deficiency. Each CDR3 is given with its conserved first and last residue. The order of the fields is clone size, V gene, D gene, J gene, CDR3 protein, CDR3 DNA. The D gene is left open where the match is weak. A clone size is listed for some rows: how often the clone was seen (once, few, many), or a class if it is expanded.

abundance: -; v_gene: TRBV6-1; d_gene: -; j_gene: TRBJ2-7; CDR3aa: CASSREDREQYF; CDR3nt: TGTGCCAGCAGCCGCGAGGATCGCGAGCAGTACTTC
abundance: once; v_gene: TRBV6-1; d_gene: -; j_gene: TRBJ2-1; CDR3aa: CASSVSSSYNEQFF; CDR3nt: TGTGCCAGCAGTGTTTCGAGCTCCTACAATGAGCAGTTCTTC
abundance: -; v_gene: TRBV28; d_gene: -; j_gene: TRBJ2-7; CDR3aa: CASSPSDRYSGPYEQYF; CDR3nt: TGTGCCAGCAGTCCCTCGGACCGCTATAGCGGTCCCTACGAGCAGTACTTC
abundance: -; v_gene: TRBV28; d_gene: TRBD1; j_gene: TRBJ2-7; CDR3aa: CASSLPQGAGIYEQYF; CDR3nt: TGTGCCAGCAGTTTACCGCAGGGGGCAGGAATCTACGAGCAGTACTTC
abundance: -; v_gene: TRBV18; d_gene: TRBD2; j_gene: TRBJ2-7; CDR3aa: CASSLAGGYEQYF; CDR3nt: TGTGCCAGCTCACTAGCGGGAGGATACGAGCAGTACTTC
abundance: -; v_gene: TRBV28; d_gene: -; j_gene: TRBJ2-1; CDR3aa: CASSLRRYNEQFF; CDR3nt: TGTGCCAGCAGTTTGAGGAGATACAATGAGCAGTTCTTC
abundance: -; v_gene: TRBV28; d_gene: TRBD2; j_gene: TRBJ2-7; CDR3aa: CASSSLAGGGYEQYF; CDR3nt: TGTGCCAGCAGTTCACTAGCGGGAGGCGGCTACGAGCAGTACTTC
abundance: -; v_gene: TRBV28; d_gene: -; j_gene: TRBJ2-5; CDR3aa: CASSLSGYQETQYF; CDR3nt: TGTGCCAGCAGTTTGTCTGGGTACCAAGAGACCCAGTACTTC
abundance: -; v_gene: TRBV5-1; d_gene: TRBD1; j_gene: TRBJ2-1; CDR3aa: CASSPGTVLGEQFF; CDR3nt: TGCGCCAGCAGCCCCGGGACAGTTTTGGGCGAGCAGTTCTTC
abundance: -; v_gene: TRBV28; d_gene: TRBD2; j_gene: TRBJ2-7; CDR3aa: CASSSPFASGRRLVQYF; CDR3nt: TGTGCCAGCAGTTCCCCTTTTGCAAGCGGGAGAAGGTTGGTGCAGTACTTC
abundance: -; v_gene: TRBV28; d_gene: -; j_gene: TRBJ2-3; CDR3aa: CASSTPAVTDTQYF; CDR3nt: TGTGCCAGCAGCACCCCCGCGGTCACAGATACGCAGTATTTT
abundance: -; v_gene: TRBV6-1; d_gene: -; j_gene: TRBJ2-7; CDR3aa: CASSEGPSYEQYF; CDR3nt: TGTGCCAGCAGTGAAGGGCCGTCCTACGAGCAGTACTTC
abundance: -; v_gene: TRBV21-1; d_gene: -; j_gene: TRBJ2-4; CDR3aa: CAACGMGGKNIQYF; CDR3nt: TGTGCCGCGTGCGGGATGGGGGGTAAAAACATTCAGTACTTC
abundance: -; v_gene: TRBV5-1; d_gene: -; j_gene: TRBJ2-2; CDR3aa: CASQRTLGIGELFF; CDR3nt: TGCGCCAGCCAAAGGACCTTGGGTATCGGGGAGCTGTTTTTT
abundance: -; v_gene: TRBV6-1; d_gene: -; j_gene: TRBJ2-7; CDR3aa: CASTGSAYEQYF; CDR3nt: TGTGCCAGCACCGGGAGTGCATACGAGCAGTACTTC
abundance: -; v_gene: TRBV7-9; d_gene: -; j_gene: TRBJ2-3; CDR3aa: CASSLEGGTDTQYF; CDR3nt: TGTGCCAGCAGCTTAGAAGGCGGCACAGATACGCAGTATTTT
abundance: -; v_gene: TRBV19; d_gene: -; j_gene: TRBJ2-1; CDR3aa: CASSRITSSYNEQFF; CDR3nt: TGTGCCAGTAGTCGAATAACGAGCTCCTACAATGAGCAGTTCTTC
abundance: -; v_gene: TRBV6-6; d_gene: -; j_gene: TRBJ2-5; CDR3aa: CASSYQHGSGEQYF; CDR3nt: TGTGCCAGCAGTTACCAGCATGGGAGTGGGGAGCAGTACTTC
abundance: once; v_gene: TRBV28; d_gene: -; j_gene: TRBJ2-1; CDR3aa: CASNRGGNEQFF; CDR3nt: TGTGCCAGCAACAGGGGAGGGAATGAGCAGTTCTTC
abundance: -; v_gene: TRBV7-9; d_gene: TRBD1; j_gene: TRBJ1-4; CDR3aa: CASSSGQGTTNEKLFF; CDR3nt: TGTGCCAGCAGCTCGGGACAGGGAACGACTAATGAAAAACTGTTTTTT
abundance: -; v_gene: TRBV20-1; d_gene: -; j_gene: TRBJ2-3; CDR3aa: CSASRTDTQYF; CDR3nt: TGCAGTGCTAGTAGGACAGATACGCAGTATTTT
abundance: -; v_gene: TRBV28; d_gene: TRBD1; j_gene: TRBJ2-1; CDR3aa: CASSPGTGNNNEQFF; CDR3nt: TGTGCCAGCAGTCCCGGGACAGGGAATAACAATGAGCAGTTCTTC
abundance: few; v_gene: TRBV28; d_gene: -; j_gene: TRBJ1-2; CDR3aa: CASSFRSNYGYTF; CDR3nt: TGTGCCAGCAGTTTTAGGTCTAACTATGGCTACACCTTC
abundance: -; v_gene: TRBV5-1; d_gene: -; j_gene: TRBJ2-3; CDR3aa: CASSLEGSGFTDTQYF; CDR3nt: TGCGCCAGCAGCTTGGAGGGTTCGGGGTTCACAGATACGCAGTATTTT
abundance: -; v_gene: TRBV19; d_gene: TRBD1; j_gene: TRBJ2-2; CDR3aa: CASKGTGTGITGELFF; CDR3nt: TGTGCCAGTAAGGGTACCGGGACAGGGATCACCGGGGAGCTGTTTTTT
abundance: once; v_gene: TRBV11-3; d_gene: -; j_gene: TRBJ2-5; CDR3aa: CASSFMSMGEQYF; CDR3nt: TGTGCCAGCAGCTTTATGTCTATGGGGGAGCAGTACTTC
abundance: medium-sized; v_gene: TRBV5-1; d_gene: -; j_gene: TRBJ2-2; CDR3aa: CASSLGQSTGELFF; CDR3nt: TGCGCCAGCAGCTTGGGACAGTCTACCGGGGAGCTGTTTTTT
abundance: -; v_gene: TRBV28; d_gene: -; j_gene: TRBJ1-2; CDR3aa: CASRLGQPYGYTF; CDR3nt: TGTGCCAGCAGACTCGGACAGCCCTATGGCTACACCTTC
abundance: -; v_gene: TRBV10-3; d_gene: TRBD1; j_gene: TRBJ2-7; CDR3aa: CAISDPTGGNYEQYF; CDR3nt: TGTGCCATCAGTGACCCGACAGGGGGGAACTACGAGCAGTACTTC
abundance: -; v_gene: TRBV5-1; d_gene: -; j_gene: TRBJ1-2; CDR3aa: CASSLDRHGYTF; CDR3nt: TGCGCCAGCAGCTTGGATCGGCATGGCTACACCTTC
abundance: -; v_gene: TRBV4-1; d_gene: -; j_gene: TRBJ2-2; CDR3aa: CASSRTGTTGELFF; CDR3nt: TGCGCCAGCAGCAGGACGGGGACCACCGGGGAGCTGTTTTTT
abundance: -; v_gene: TRBV7-9; d_gene: -; j_gene: TRBJ2-3; CDR3aa: CASSFWGDLNHTDTQYF; CDR3nt: TGTGCCAGCAGCTTCTGGGGTGATTTAAACCACACAGATACGCAGTATTTT
abundance: -; v_gene: TRBV6-1; d_gene: TRBD1; j_gene: TRBJ2-7; CDR3aa: CASSEPGGVHYEQYF; CDR3nt: TGTGCCAGCAGTGAACCAGGGGGCGTTCACTACGAGCAGTACTTC
abundance: -; v_gene: TRBV6-1; d_gene: TRBD2; j_gene: TRBJ2-7; CDR3aa: CASTPGLAGVYEQYF; CDR3nt: TGTGCCAGCACCCCTGGGCTAGCGGGAGTCTACGAGCAGTACTTC
abundance: once; v_gene: TRBV6-1; d_gene: -; j_gene: TRBJ2-1; CDR3aa: CASSARLWDEQFF; CDR3nt: TGTGCCAGCAGTGCCCGCCTTTGGGATGAGCAGTTCTTC
abundance: -; v_gene: TRBV28; d_gene: TRBD1; j_gene: TRBJ2-7; CDR3aa: CASSPGTVSYEQYF; CDR3nt: TGTGCCAGCAGCCCCGGGACAGTATCCTACGAGCAGTACTTC
abundance: -; v_gene: TRBV28; d_gene: -; j_gene: TRBJ2-7; CDR3aa: CASSEGVGAYEQYF; CDR3nt: TGTGCCAGCAGTGAGGGTGTTGGGGCCTACGAGCAGTACTTC
abundance: -; v_gene: TRBV6-5; d_gene: -; j_gene: TRBJ2-1; CDR3aa: CASSSGPSSYNEQFF; CDR3nt: TGTGCCAGCTCTTCGGGGCCCAGCTCCTACAATGAGCAGTTCTTC
abundance: -; v_gene: TRBV19; d_gene: -; j_gene: TRBJ2-3; CDR3aa: CASSTSISTDTQYF; CDR3nt: TGTGCCAGTAGTACTAGCATAAGCACAGATACGCAGTATTTT
abundance: -; v_gene: TRBV28; d_gene: -; j_gene: TRBJ2-7; CDR3aa: CASSLSTRDSRGEQYF; CDR3nt: TGTGCCAGCAGTTTATCGACACGGGATTCCCGGGGAGAGCAGTACTTC
abundance: -; v_gene: TRBV28; d_gene: TRBD2; j_gene: TRBJ2-7; CDR3aa: CASSSLRGLAGKQYF; CDR3nt: TGTGCCAGCAGTTCCCTTAGGGGACTAGCGGGAAAGCAGTACTTC
abundance: -; v_gene: TRBV5-1; d_gene: -; j_gene: TRBJ2-7; CDR3aa: CASSLESPIHEQYF; CDR3nt: TGCGCCAGCAGCTTGGAATCACCGATCCACGAGCAGTACTTC
abundance: -; v_gene: TRBV19; d_gene: TRBD1; j_gene: TRBJ2-6; CDR3aa: CASSGDNRGPHSGANVLTF; CDR3nt: TGTGCCAGTAGTGGGGACAACAGGGGCCCCCACTCTGGGGCCAACGTCCTGACTTTC
abundance: -; v_gene: TRBV5-1; d_gene: TRBD1; j_gene: TRBJ2-7; CDR3aa: CASSLALPGGREQYF; CDR3nt: TGCGCCAGCAGCTTGGCCCTGCCAGGGGGACGCGAGCAGTACTTC
abundance: -; v_gene: TRBV7-9; d_gene: TRBD2; j_gene: TRBJ2-3; CDR3aa: CASSFSASGSTDTQYF; CDR3nt: TGTGCCAGCAGCTTCTCGGCTAGCGGGAGCACAGATACGCAGTATTTT
abundance: -; v_gene: TRBV5-1; d_gene: TRBD2; j_gene: TRBJ2-7; CDR3aa: CASSPAGGSSYEQYF; CDR3nt: TGCGCCAGCAGCCCGGCGGGGGGGAGCTCCTACGAGCAGTACTTC
abundance: -; v_gene: TRBV6-1; d_gene: -; j_gene: TRBJ2-5; CDR3aa: CASSEGTVKETQYF; CDR3nt: TGTGCCAGCAGTGAGGGAACTGTGAAAGAGACCCAGTACTTC
abundance: once; v_gene: TRBV28; d_gene: TRBD2; j_gene: TRBJ2-1; CDR3aa: CASSSASGTNEQFF; CDR3nt: TGTGCCAGCAGTTCAGCTAGCGGGACCAATGAGCAGTTCTTC
abundance: -; v_gene: TRBV5-1; d_gene: TRBD2; j_gene: TRBJ2-7; CDR3aa: CASRYGTSGTYEQYF; CDR3nt: TGCGCCAGCAGGTACGGGACTAGCGGAACCTACGAGCAGTACTTC
abundance: -; v_gene: TRBV7-2; d_gene: TRBD2; j_gene: TRBJ2-3; CDR3aa: CASSTRAGITDTQYF; CDR3nt: TGTGCCAGCAGCACCCGAGCGGGAATCACAGATACGCAGTATTTT
abundance: -; v_gene: TRBV5-1; d_gene: -; j_gene: TRBJ2-7; CDR3aa: CASSLDGSYEQYF; CDR3nt: TGCGCCAGCAGCTTAGACGGCTCCTACGAGCAGTACTTC
abundance: -; v_gene: TRBV28; d_gene: -; j_gene: TRBJ1-2; CDR3aa: CASSPGNYGYTF; CDR3nt: TGTGCCAGCAGTCCGGGTAACTATGGCTACACCTTC
abundance: -; v_gene: TRBV19; d_gene: TRBD1; j_gene: TRBJ1-1; CDR3aa: CASSPKTGEAFF; CDR3nt: TGTGCCAGTAGTCCGAAGACAGGGGAAGCTTTCTTT
abundance: -; v_gene: TRBV6-1; d_gene: TRBD2; j_gene: TRBJ2-2; CDR3aa: CASRGGKTNTGELFF; CDR3nt: TGTGCCAGCAGGGGAGGGAAGACGAACACCGGGGAGCTGTTTTTT
abundance: -; v_gene: TRBV28; d_gene: -; j_gene: TRBJ1-1; CDR3aa: CASSSPVEDRTEAFF; CDR3nt: TGTGCCAGCAGTTCCCCCGTAGAGGATAGGACTGAAGCTTTCTTT